These 4 T cell receptor beta chains originate from one sample sequenced in a study of T cells in Graves' hyperthyroidism and ophthalmopathy. Researchers took RNA transcripts and amplified the TCR beta CDR3 regions from them. HTBI primers drove first-round RT-PCR of the TCR CDR3. TCRdb reprocessed the multiplex PCR reads via MiXCR and lists one record per CDR3 protein. This table holds 600,000 to 700,000 distinct CDR3 sequences, roughly 15% found once. Sequenced input: blood. The receptors stem from a woman aged 35 to 49 with Graves' ophthalmopathy.

The chain joins TRBV30 to TRBJ1-1; 7 positions match TRBD1. The J segment lost 0 bases and the V segment lost 4 bases, leaving 14 bases of the junction unmatched. Germline lookup yields CDR1 GTSNPN and CDR2 SVGIG (reference sequence). The CDR3 is 17 residues long. Written as DNA, the CDR3 is TGTGCCTGGAAAGAGAGGACAGGAGAAGATTTGAACACTGAAGCTTTCTTT. Protein sequence: CAWKERTGEDLNTEAFF.

This clonotype was observed at least ten times. The chain is built from TRBV11-2 and TRBJ1-1; D gene ambiguous. This CDR3 is 17 amino acids long. Germline lookup yields CDR1 SGHAT and CDR2 FQNNGV. Trimming stripped 2 bases from V and 0 bases from J, with 16 bases between. In nucleotides, the CDR3 is TGTGCCAGCAGCTTAAGTGTCCCAACCGACATGAACACTGAAGCTTTCTTT. As protein: CASSLSVPTDMNTEAFF.

In its sample, this clonotype was seen many times. This chain connects TRBV28 to TRBJ1-5, with no clear D. Trimming took 6 bases from V and 10 from J, leaving 13 bases between them. This CDR3 spans 12 amino acids. Per germline, CDR1 MDHEN and CDR2 SYDVKM. CDR3 in amino acids: CASSPPNPPQHF. In DNA form, the CDR3 reads TGTGCCAGCAGCCCTCCAAACCCCCCCCAGCATTTT.

The chain recombines TRBV6-1 with TRBJ2-6; TRBD1 matches 8 bases. Trimming took 6 bases from V and 2 from J; bases not matched to a gene: 6. CDR3 length equals 16 residues. The germline V gene encodes CDR1 MNHNS and CDR2 SASEGT. DNA for the CDR3: TGTGCCAGCAGCCGCGGACAGGGACCTGGGGCCAACGTCCTGACTTTC. Its protein is CASSRGQGPGANVLTF.